The 13 T cell receptor beta chains below come from one sample, sequenced in a study of cytomegalovirus exposure and HLA in healthy donors (dated by TCRdb to 2016 to 2017). The library was generated by the immunoSEQ multiplex PCR assay. In its TCRdb copy, this immuneACCESS table keeps in-frame sequences only and misses some clones. Where compared with another copy, unresolved V genes explain less than half of these, and the others have no known cause. Counted in this sample were some 110,000 clones; roughly nine tenths of them appeared once. About 4.5% of the sample rests with the top ten. What was sequenced was PBMCs. The source is a man younger than 35 in good health and CMV-seropositive.

The chain couples TRBV28 to TRBJ1-1; D is possibly TRBD1 (5 bases). The CDR3 covers 15 residues. V lost 6 bases and J 1 base, leaving 15 bases between the germline ends. Germline lookup yields CDR1 MDHEN and CDR2 SYDVKM. The CDR3 DNA is TGTGCCAGCAGACCCCGACAGATAGAGAACACTGAAGCTTTCTTT. Its protein product is CASRPRQIENTEAFF.

This clone appeared a single time. V usage is TRBV6-6 and J usage is TRBJ1-5; the match to TRBD1 covers 8 bases. CDR3 length equals 15 residues. Germline-derived CDR1 and CDR2 are MNHNY and SVGAGI (reference sequence). V shed 6 bases, J shed 4 bases, and the junction held 8 bases outside the gene matches. DNA for the CDR3: TGTGCCAGCAGCACCGGGACAGGAGAGAATCAGCCCCAGCATTTT. This gives the protein CASSTGTGENQPQHF.

This clone was recorded once. The rearrangement joins TRBV4-2 to TRBJ1-1, with 8 bases matching TRBD1. This CDR3 has 14 amino acids. CDR1 and CDR2 from the germline V gene are LGHNA and YNFKEQ. J lost 1 base, V lost 5 bases, and 3 bases had no gene match. The CDR3 region has the DNA TGTGCCAGCAGCAATGGACAGGGGAACACTGAAGCTTTCTTT. Translating it yields CASSNGQGNTEAFF.

The chain joins TRBV27 to TRBJ1-6; possibly TRBD1 for D (5 bases). This CDR3 is 16 amino acids long. Germline CDR1 MNHEY, CDR2 SMNVEV (reference sequence). V shed 1 base and J shed 2 bases, with 9 bases lying between them. Here the CDR3 reads CASSLYGGAYNSPLHF. CDR3 bases: TGTGCCAGCAGTTTATACGGGGGGGCCTATAATTCACCCCTCCACTTT.

Here the CDR3 DNA reads TGTGCCAGCAGCTCCCGGGGGAGGGGCAACACTGAAGCTTTCTTT. The encoded protein is CASSSRGRGNTEAFF. V and J are TRBV7-6 and TRBJ1-1, with D perhaps matching TRBD1 (5 bases). Looked up from germline, CDR1 is SGHVS and CDR2 is FNYEAQ. CDR3 length: 15 amino acids. The germline V and J ends were trimmed by 4 bases and 2 bases, with 14 bases remaining between them.

The chain recombines TRBV28 with TRBJ2-7; 8 bases map to TRBD1. The CDR3 runs 15 residues. CDR1 is MDHEN and CDR2 is SYDVKM in the germline V gene. The ends lost 8 bases at V and 3 bases at J; junction bases unmatched: 12. CDR3 region: CASSYRGIRGYEQYF. Written as DNA, the CDR3 is TGTGCCAGCTCGTACAGGGGGATTCGTGGCTACGAGCAGTACTTC.

This chain connects TRBV15 to TRBJ2-7; D might be TRBD1 (5 bases). CDR1 LNHNV and CDR2 YYDKDF come from the germline V gene (reference sequence). This CDR3 contains 13 residues. The V and J ends lost 5 bases and 9 bases respectively, with 17 bases between them. The CDR3 region is CATSDSPPWGQYF. In nucleotides, the CDR3 is TGTGCCACCAGCGACAGTCCCCCCTGGGGGCAGTACTTC.

The rearrangement uses TRBV6-5 and TRBJ1-6, with D possibly matching TRBD1 (5 bases). Germline lookup yields CDR1 MNHEY and CDR2 SVGAGI. Trimming shortened V by 5 bases and J by 10 bases, and 18 bases separated the two germline ends. The CDR3 is made up of 15 amino acids. Here the CDR3 DNA reads TGTGCCAGCAGTCCTGGGGGGGAAAGGTTATCACCCCTCCACTTT. Protein product: CASSPGGERLSPLHF.

This rearrangement joins TRBV7-9 to TRBJ2-3; D call uncertain. V was trimmed by 1 base and J by 2 bases, leaving 10 bases between them. There are 15 residues in the CDR3. Germline-derived CDR1 and CDR2 are SEHNR and FQNEAQ (reference sequence). CDR3 nucleotides: TGTGCCAGCAGCTTAGGGGCCAGGAACACAGATACGCAGTATTTT. Protein sequence: CASSLGARNTDTQYF.

A single count supports this clone. The chain carries TRBV2 and TRBJ1-1, with D unresolved. CDR1 is SNHLY and CDR2 is FYNNEI in the germline V gene. The CDR3 contains 15 residues. V shed 4 bases and J shed 0 bases, with 12 bases lying between them. The CDR3 region is CASSVTGFMNTEAFF. The CDR3 nucleotides read TGTGCCAGCAGTGTAACGGGGTTCATGAACACTGAAGCTTTCTTT.

The chain has TRBV2 and TRBJ2-5; 8 bases match TRBD1. J lost 2 bases, V lost 4 bases, and 6 bases had no gene match. Germline CDR1 is SNHLY and CDR2 is FYNNEI. This CDR3 comprises 15 residues. CDR3: CASSGVTGVQETQYF. As DNA, the CDR3 is TGTGCCAGCAGTGGAGTGACAGGGGTTCAAGAGACCCAGTACTTC.

V is TRBV11-2 and J is TRBJ2-1; tentatively, D is TRBD1 (5 bases). Looked up from germline, CDR1 is SGHAT and CDR2 is FQNNGV. Trimming cost V 0 bases and J 6 bases, with 6 bases left between them. The CDR3 runs to 13 residues. CDR3 DNA sequence: TGTGCCAGCAGCTTAGAGACAGTCAATGAGCAGTTCTTC. Protein: CASSLETVNEQFF.

This chain joins TRBV27 and TRBJ2-3; 10 nucleotides align to TRBD1. This CDR3 region has 16 residues. After removal of 4 bases from V and 3 bases from J, the junction contained 7 bases not matched to a gene. Germline CDR1 MNHEY, CDR2 SMNVEV (reference sequence). The CDR3 DNA is TGTGCCAGCAGTTCCCGACAGGGGGCTATAACAGATACGCAGTATTTT. Translation: CASSSRQGAITDTQYF.